The 23 T cell receptor beta chains listed next were all sequenced from one sample in a study of T cells in narcolepsy (dated by TCRdb to 2016 to 2019). Library preparation used the immunoSEQ multiplex PCR assay. The table was pulled from immuneACCESS by TCRdb, which kept in-frame rearrangements only. Such tables lose some clones; where checked, under half of the loss comes from unresolved V genes, and the rest has no known cause. The sample records about 34,000 clones, approximately 78% of which are singletons. The ten biggest clones cover approximately 2.7% of the sample. What was sequenced was CD45RA- memory CD4+ T cells from PBMCs. The sample's cell subset or site label is to be understood as: memory T cells sorted ex vivo from peripheral blood. The source is a human donor with narcolepsy.

This sequence joins TRBV19 and TRBJ2-1; weak D call: TRBD1 (5 bases). CDR3 size: 14 residues. CDR1 is LNHDA, CDR2 SQIVND, per germline (reference sequence). V was shortened by 5 bases and J by 3 bases, with 11 bases between the two germline ends. The CDR3 nucleotides are TGTGCCAGTAGTCGCCAGCAGGGCTACAATGAGCAGTTCTTC. It specifies CASSRQQGYNEQFF.

The chain couples TRBV6-1 to TRBJ1-2; D not certain. CDR1 and CDR2 from the germline V gene are MNHNS and SASEGT. The CDR3 extends over 14 amino acids. V lost 2 bases and J lost 4, with 11 bases in between. CDR3 in DNA: TGTGCCAGCAGTGAACGCCCAGGAATCTATGGCTACACCTTC. This sequence encodes CASSERPGIYGYTF.

The chain employs TRBV19 and TRBJ1-4, with D possibly being TRBD1 (5 bases). Trimming shortened V by 7 bases and J by 5 bases, and 14 bases separated the two germline ends. Germline V gives CDR1 LNHDA, CDR2 SQIVND (reference sequence). The CDR3 is made up of 14 amino acids. The CDR3 coding sequence is TGTGCCAGTACCCTAAGGTGGGGGAATGAAAAACTGTTTTTT. Its protein is CASTLRWGNEKLFF.

This clone came up a few times. The CDR3 sequence: CASRPRRGRGDEQYF. The CDR3 nucleotides read TGTGCCAGCAGACCTCGCAGGGGGCGCGGCGACGAGCAGTACTTC. The V and J genes are TRBV5-6 and TRBJ2-7; 8 bases align to TRBD1. Germline lookup yields CDR1 SGHDT and CDR2 YYEEEE. With 5 bases clipped from V and 5 bases from J, the junction kept 12 bases outside the gene matches. The CDR3 extends over 15 amino acids.

The CDR3 bases are TGTGCCAGTAGTATAGACGTGAGCACTGAAGCTTTCTTT. As protein: CASSIDVSTEAFF. This chain connects TRBV19 to TRBJ1-1, with D hard to call. V was pared by 0 bases and J by 4 bases, with 6 bases between. This CDR3 region has 13 residues. CDR1 and CDR2 (germline): LNHDA, SQIVND (reference sequence).

The chain carries TRBV6-1 and TRBJ2-3, with D uncertain. The V gene's germline CDR1 is MNHNS and CDR2 SASEGT. The CDR3 runs 16 residues. The V and J ends lost 2 bases and 2 bases respectively, with 14 bases between them. CDR3 region: CASSERAGRPTDTQYF. The CDR3 nucleotides read TGTGCCAGCAGTGAAAGGGCAGGCCGCCCCACAGATACGCAGTATTTT.

V is TRBV5-4 and J is TRBJ2-7; no firm D call. V was cut by 5 bases and J by 0 bases, with 12 bases left in between. Germline-derived CDR1 and CDR2 are SGHNT and YYREEE (reference sequence). This CDR3 comprises 14 residues. The CDR3 loop is CASSARDGSYEQYF. CDR3 in DNA: TGTGCCAGCAGTGCCCGAGACGGCTCCTACGAGCAGTACTTC.

The rearrangement links TRBV6-1 to TRBJ2-5; 10 nucleotides agree with TRBD1. CDR1 and CDR2 (germline): MNHNS, SASEGT. J lost 4 bases, V lost 1 base, and 6 bases had no gene match. This CDR3 has 16 amino acids. Here the CDR3 reads CASSEVRTGGSETQYF. DNA of the CDR3: TGTGCCAGCAGTGAAGTGAGGACAGGGGGTTCAGAGACCCAGTACTTC.

J is TRBJ1-2 and V is TRBV7-2, with 7 bases aligning to TRBD1. The trim removed 5 bases at V and 4 bases at J, leaving 10 bases unmatched. This CDR3 has 15 amino acids. Germline V CDR1 and CDR2: SGHTA, FQGNSA. The CDR3 here is CASSGTGESGYGYTF. The CDR3 region has the DNA TGTGCCAGCAGCGGAACAGGGGAGTCGGGCTATGGCTACACCTTC.

On this clone: At one end, the junction sequence differs from germline, possibly due to a read error. The V and J genes are TRBV4-2 and TRBJ1-5; 8 nucleotides align to TRBD1. The CDR3 runs to 15 residues. Germline assignment: CDR1 LGHNA and CDR2 YNFKEQ. For the CDR3, the DNA is TGTGCCAGCAGCCCCACAGGGGGTAGCGATCAGCCCCAGCATTTT. It codes for CASSPTGGSDQPQHF.

The V and J genes are TRBV29-1 and TRBJ2-2; the match to TRBD1 covers 8 bases. In germline, CDR1 is SQVTM, CDR2 ANQGSEA. The length of the CDR3 is 13 residues. Trimming at V came to 6 bases and at J to 4 bases, leaving 4 bases not matched to a gene. The CDR3 DNA is TGCAGCGTGTACACAGGGGGCACCGGGGAGCTGTTTTTT. It encodes CSVYTGGTGELFF.

The chain combines TRBV30 with TRBJ2-3; 12 nucleotides align to TRBD2. This CDR3 spans 17 amino acids. Trimming cost V 5 bases and J 3 bases; bases outside gene matches: 12. Germline CDR1 is GTSNPN and CDR2 is SVGIG (reference sequence). The CDR3 sequence is CAWVPLGLAGKTDTQYF. The DNA for the CDR3 is TGTGCCTGGGTCCCCCTCGGACTAGCGGGGAAAACAGATACGCAGTATTTT.

V usage is TRBV5-1 and J usage is TRBJ1-1, with 8 bases identical to TRBD1. CDR1 and CDR2 from the germline V gene are SGHRS and YFSETQ. The length of the CDR3 is 14 residues. The ends lost 2 bases at V and 1 base at J; junction bases unmatched: 1. The CDR3 coding sequence is TGCGCCAGCAGCTTCACAGGGGGGAACACTGAAGCTTTCTTT. It translates to CASSFTGGNTEAFF.

The CDR3 loop reads CASSIAVPQETQYF. CDR3 DNA sequence: TGTGCCAGTAGTATCGCGGTCCCCCAAGAGACCCAGTACTTC. J is TRBJ2-5 and V is TRBV19; D gene ambiguous. The CDR3 consists of 14 residues. Deletions cut 3 bases from V and 1 base from J, with 9 bases between. Germline CDR1 is LNHDA and CDR2 is SQIVND (reference sequence).

With respect to this clone: The same CDR3 can be traced to other DNA sequences in this sample. The gene calls are TRBV6-5 and TRBJ2-7, with 11 nucleotides matching TRBD2. Per the germline V gene, CDR1 is MNHEY and CDR2 is SVGAGI. The CDR3 extends over 15 amino acids. Unmatched junction bases numbered 12, after V lost 11 bases and J lost 3 bases. The CDR3 is CAGFGGLAELYEQYF. CDR3 bases: TGTGCCGGCTTTGGGGGACTAGCGGAACTCTACGAGCAGTACTTC.

This chain joins TRBV27 and TRBJ1-1; D uncertain. There are 16 residues in the CDR3. Between the trimmed V and J ends, which lost 4 bases and 1 base, there was a span of 16 bases. CDR1 and CDR2 from the germline V gene are MNHEY and SMNVEV (reference sequence). This CDR3 reads CASSSQITQANTEAFF. In DNA, the CDR3 is TGTGCCAGCAGTTCCCAAATAACTCAGGCGAACACTGAAGCTTTCTTT.

This clone was picked up one time. This chain links TRBV27 with TRBJ1-3; 8 bases are shared with TRBD1. The J segment lost 3 bases and the V segment lost 4 bases, leaving 14 bases of the junction unmatched. The CDR3 loop spans 18 amino acids. Germline CDR1 MNHEY, CDR2 SMNVEV (reference sequence). CDR3 nucleotide sequence: TGTGCCAGCAGTTCGATCGCCCTAGGACAGGGAGGTGGAAACACCATATATTTT. Its translation is CASSSIALGQGGGNTIYF.

The chain combines TRBV5-1 with TRBJ1-1, with 9 nucleotides matching TRBD1. Per the germline V gene, CDR1 is SGHRS and CDR2 is YFSETQ. V shed 0 bases and J 7 bases; nucleotides not matched to a gene: 4. This CDR3 region has 14 residues. The CDR3 sequence is CASSLDRGLGEAFF. In nucleotides, the CDR3 is TGCGCCAGCAGCTTGGACAGGGGGCTGGGTGAAGCTTTCTTT.

Note on this clone: Other nucleotide sequences in the sample specify the same CDR3. The chain is built from TRBV4-2 and TRBJ2-5, with TRBD2 matching 12 bases. CDR1 and CDR2 (germline): LGHNA, YNFKEQ. With 4 bases clipped from V and 4 bases from J, the junction kept 1 base outside the gene matches. The CDR3 has 14 amino acids. The CDR3 DNA follows: TGTGCCAGCAGCCCGGGACTAGCGGGAGAGACCCAGTACTTC. This sequence encodes CASSPGLAGETQYF.

The J gene is TRBJ1-2, the V gene TRBV5-4, with 7 bases that match TRBD1. The CDR3 runs 13 residues. Unmatched junction bases numbered 8, after V lost 4 bases and J lost 8 bases. Germline CDR1 is SGHNT and CDR2 is YYREEE (reference sequence). CDR3 DNA sequence: TGTGCCAGCAGCGTCGACAGGGTGGGAGGCTACACCTTC. Encoded protein: CASSVDRVGGYTF.

CDR3 amino acids: CAWIEGFDTQYF. CDR3 nucleotide sequence: TGTGCCTGGATAGAAGGTTTCGATACGCAGTATTTT. The chain couples TRBV30 to TRBJ2-3; D remains unclear. Germline lookup yields CDR1 GTSNPN and CDR2 SVGIG (reference sequence). With 4 bases removed from V and 6 bases from J, the gap between germline ends came to 11 bases. The CDR3 length is 12 residues.

The rearrangement joins TRBV30 to TRBJ2-7, with D possibly TRBD1 on 5 matching bases. The V gene lost 4 bases and the J gene lost 1 base, with 11 bases spanning the gap. The CDR3 is made up of 13 amino acids. Germline lookup yields CDR1 GTSNPN and CDR2 SVGIG (reference sequence). CDR3 residues: CAWTLKGSYEQYF. DNA for the CDR3: TGTGCCTGGACCCTTAAGGGGTCCTACGAGCAGTACTTC.

The V and J genes are TRBV6-5 and TRBJ2-1, with a tentative D call TRBD1 (5 bases). Germline assignment: CDR1 MNHEY and CDR2 SVGAGI. The CDR3 loop spans 15 amino acids. V lost 2 bases and J 13 bases, leaving 21 bases between the germline ends. The CDR3 DNA is TGTGCCAGCAGTTACGACCAGGGCCCCCGGGTGAAACAGTTCTTC. Protein product: CASSYDQGPRVKQFF.